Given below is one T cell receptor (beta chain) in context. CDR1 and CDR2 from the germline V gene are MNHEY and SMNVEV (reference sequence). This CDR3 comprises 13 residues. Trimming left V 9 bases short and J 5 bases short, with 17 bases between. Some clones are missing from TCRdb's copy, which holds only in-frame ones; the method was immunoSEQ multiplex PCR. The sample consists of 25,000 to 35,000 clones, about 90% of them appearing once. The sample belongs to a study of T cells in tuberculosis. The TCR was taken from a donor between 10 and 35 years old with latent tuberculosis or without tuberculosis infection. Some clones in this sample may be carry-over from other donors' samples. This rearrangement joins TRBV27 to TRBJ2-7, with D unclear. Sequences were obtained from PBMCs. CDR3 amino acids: CASSTTLRHEQYF. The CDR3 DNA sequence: TGTGCCAGTTCTACCACCCTTCGCCACGAGCAGTACTTC.